This entry describes one T cell receptor (beta chain). Antigen unknown. The data are from a study of graft-versus-host responses after intestinal transplantation. Background on the study: Multivisceral, liver-intestinal, or isolated intestinal transplants were given to recipients. Tacrolimus plus steroids were given to all recipients for around three years, preceded by anti-thymocyte globulin induction. The study, taken as a whole, reports: Some GvH clones appeared in ileal mucosa or blood before recipient bone marrow.

Libraries were prepared by immunoSEQ multiplex PCR; TCRdb keeps only in-frame clonotypes and omits some of them. There are 81,000 or so clones in the sample; over 85% occur only once, and about 1.1% lies in the top ten. This CDR3 comprises 14 residues. CDR1 and CDR2 from the germline V gene are LNHDA and SQIVND (reference sequence). The V and J ends lost 7 bases and 10 bases respectively, with 17 bases between them. The sequence came from a human donor who was the organ donor for an intestinal transplant. This chain links TRBV19 with TRBJ1-6, with unresolved D. Sequencing used unstimulated CD8+ T cells sorted from spleen or lymph node cells, obtained before transplant. DNA of the CDR3: TGTGCCAGTACCGGAGGTCCCTCATACTCACCCCTCCACTTT. This codes for CASTGGPSYSPLHF. The full variable domain, completed using reference TRBV19 and TRBJ1-6, is DGGITQSPKYLFRKEGQNVTLSCEQNLNHDAMYWYRQDPGQGLRLIYYSQIVNDFQKGDIAEGYSVSREKKESFPLTVTSAQKNPTAFYLCASTGGPSYSPLHFGNGTRLTVT.